This T cell receptor beta chain was found in a study of blood T cell repertoires in COVID-19. As for the study in general: Acute and convalescent COVID-19 samples came from the United States, Italy and Spain. Nucleic acid was either cDNA or gDNA, and it came from T cells, B-cell-depleted T cells, or PBMCs.

Seattle's cohort entered during active infection and was followed longitudinally. In the authors' methods: Estimation of nucleated cell counts was performed using reference gene primer amplification. TCRdb's table, derived via immunoSEQ multiplex PCR, lists solely in-frame clones and lacks some. The V and J calls and the clone size are those of that table, but D and trimming were determined from the DNA. There are some 200,000 clones in the sample; 75% to 85% occur only once, and 1.3% lies in the top ten. Sequenced input: peripheral blood. The TCR comes from a woman aged 30 to 39 with COVID-19, enrolled during active disease.

The CDR3 reads CASTQGQDSNQPQHF. The DNA of the CDR3 is TGTGCCAGCACCCAAGGACAAGATAGCAATCAGCCCCAGCATTTT. The V call is TRBV28, the J call TRBJ1-5; the D gene is possibly TRBD1 (5 bases). The V gene lost 7 bases and the J gene lost 0 bases, with 13 bases spanning the gap. Germline CDR1 is MDHEN and CDR2 is SYDVKM. The length of the CDR3 is 15 residues.